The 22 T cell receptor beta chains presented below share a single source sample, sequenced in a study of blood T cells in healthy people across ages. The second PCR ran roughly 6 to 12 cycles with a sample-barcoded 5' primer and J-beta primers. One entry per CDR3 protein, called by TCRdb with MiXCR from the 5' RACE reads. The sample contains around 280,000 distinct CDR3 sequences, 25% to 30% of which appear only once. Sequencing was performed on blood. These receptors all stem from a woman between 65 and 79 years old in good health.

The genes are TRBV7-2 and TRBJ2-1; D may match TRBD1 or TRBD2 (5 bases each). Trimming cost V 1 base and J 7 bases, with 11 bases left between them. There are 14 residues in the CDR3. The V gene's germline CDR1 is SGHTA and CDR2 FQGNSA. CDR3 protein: CASSLGPGRNEQFF. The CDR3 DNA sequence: TGTGCCAGCAGCTTAGGCCCGGGACGGAATGAGCAGTTCTTC. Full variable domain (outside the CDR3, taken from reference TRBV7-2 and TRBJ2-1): GAGVSQSPSNKVTEKGKDVELRCDPISGHTALYWYRQSLGQGLEFLIYFQGNSAPDKSGLPSDRFSAERTGGSVSTLTIQRTQQEDSAVYLCASSLGPGRNEQFFGPGTRLTVL.

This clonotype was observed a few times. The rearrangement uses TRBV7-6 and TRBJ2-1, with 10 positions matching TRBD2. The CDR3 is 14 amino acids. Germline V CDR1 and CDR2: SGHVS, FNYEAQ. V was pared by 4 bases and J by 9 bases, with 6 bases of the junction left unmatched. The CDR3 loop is CASSSGTSVGEQFF. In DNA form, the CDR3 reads TGTGCCAGCAGCTCCGGGACTAGCGTTGGTGAGCAGTTCTTC.

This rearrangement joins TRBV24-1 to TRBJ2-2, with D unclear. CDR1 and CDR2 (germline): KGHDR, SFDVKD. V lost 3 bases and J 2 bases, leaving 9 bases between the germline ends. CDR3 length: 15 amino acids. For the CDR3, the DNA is TGTGCCACCAGTGATGATTTCAGAAACACCGGGGAGCTGTTTTTT. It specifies CATSDDFRNTGELFF.

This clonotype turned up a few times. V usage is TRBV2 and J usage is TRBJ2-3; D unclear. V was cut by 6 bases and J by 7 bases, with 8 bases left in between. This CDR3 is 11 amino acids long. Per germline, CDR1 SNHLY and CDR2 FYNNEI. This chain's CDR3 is CASRLEHTQYF. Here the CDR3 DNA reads TGTGCCAGCAGGTTAGAACATACGCAGTATTTT.

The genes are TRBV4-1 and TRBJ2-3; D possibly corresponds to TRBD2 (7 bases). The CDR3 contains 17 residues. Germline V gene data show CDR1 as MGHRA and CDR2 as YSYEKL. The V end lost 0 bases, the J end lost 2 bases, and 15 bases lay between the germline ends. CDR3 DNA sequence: TGCGCCAGCAGCCAAGAAGGGGGGACTACCATCACAGATACGCAGTATTTT. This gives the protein CASSQEGGTTITDTQYF.

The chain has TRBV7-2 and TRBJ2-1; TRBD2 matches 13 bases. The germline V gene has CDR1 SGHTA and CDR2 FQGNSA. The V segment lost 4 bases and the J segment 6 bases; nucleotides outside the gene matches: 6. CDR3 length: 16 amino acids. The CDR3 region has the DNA TGTGCCAGCAGCTCGCGACTAGCGGGGGGAGGCAATGAGCAGTTCTTC. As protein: CASSSRLAGGGNEQFF.

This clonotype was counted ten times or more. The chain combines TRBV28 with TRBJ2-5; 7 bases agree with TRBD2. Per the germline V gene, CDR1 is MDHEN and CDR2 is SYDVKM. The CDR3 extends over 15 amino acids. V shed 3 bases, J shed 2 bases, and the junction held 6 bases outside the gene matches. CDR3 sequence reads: CASSLGGAGQETQYF. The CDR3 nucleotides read TGTGCCAGCAGTTTGGGAGGGGCTGGTCAAGAGACCCAGTACTTC.

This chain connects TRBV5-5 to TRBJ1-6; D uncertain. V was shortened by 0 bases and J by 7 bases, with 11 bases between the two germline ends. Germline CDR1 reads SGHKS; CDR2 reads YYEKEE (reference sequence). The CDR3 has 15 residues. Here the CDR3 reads CASSLDTRPNSPLHF. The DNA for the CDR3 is TGTGCCAGCAGCTTGGATACACGACCAAATTCACCCCTCCACTTT. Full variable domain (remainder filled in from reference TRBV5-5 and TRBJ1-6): DAGVTQSPTHLIKTRGQQVTLRCSPISGHKSVSWYQQVLGQGPQFIFQYYEKEERGRGNFPDRFSARQFPNYSSELNVNALLLGDSALYLCASSLDTRPNSPLHFGNGTRLTVT.

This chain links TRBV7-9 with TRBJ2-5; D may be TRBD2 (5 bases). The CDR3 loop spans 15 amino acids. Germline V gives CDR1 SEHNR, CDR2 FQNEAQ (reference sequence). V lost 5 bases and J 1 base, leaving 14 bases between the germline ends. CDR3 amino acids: CASSIGSGVQETQYF. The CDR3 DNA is TGTGCCAGCAGCATAGGCTCCGGGGTCCAAGAGACCCAGTACTTC.

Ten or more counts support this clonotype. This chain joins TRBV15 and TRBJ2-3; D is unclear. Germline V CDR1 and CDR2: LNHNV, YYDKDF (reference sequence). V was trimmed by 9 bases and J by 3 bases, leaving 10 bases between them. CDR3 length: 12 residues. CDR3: CATGQRTDTQYF. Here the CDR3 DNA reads TGTGCCACGGGCCAGAGGACAGATACGCAGTATTTT.

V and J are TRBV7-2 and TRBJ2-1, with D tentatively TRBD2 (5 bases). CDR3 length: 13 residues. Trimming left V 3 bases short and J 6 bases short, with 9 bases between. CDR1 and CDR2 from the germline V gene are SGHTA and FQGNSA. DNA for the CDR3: TGTGCCAGCAGCTTCTTGAGCGGCAATGAGCAGTTCTTC. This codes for CASSFLSGNEQFF.

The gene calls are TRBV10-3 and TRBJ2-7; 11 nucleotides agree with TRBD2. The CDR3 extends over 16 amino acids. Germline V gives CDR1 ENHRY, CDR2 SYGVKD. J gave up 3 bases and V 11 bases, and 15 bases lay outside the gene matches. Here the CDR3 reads CASEGSRTSGSYEQYF. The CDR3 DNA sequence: TGTGCCTCAGAAGGGTCGAGAACTAGCGGGAGCTACGAGCAGTACTTC.

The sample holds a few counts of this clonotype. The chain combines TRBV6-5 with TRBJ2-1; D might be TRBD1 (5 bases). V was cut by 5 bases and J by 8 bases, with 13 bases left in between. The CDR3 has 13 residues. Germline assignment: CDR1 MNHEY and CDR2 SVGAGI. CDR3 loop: CASSVRRGDEQFF. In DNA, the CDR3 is TGTGCCAGCAGTGTCCGAAGGGGTGATGAGCAGTTCTTC.

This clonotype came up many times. CDR3 in amino acids: CATSRGGMAGEQYF. In DNA form, the CDR3 reads TGTGCCACCAGCAGAGGCGGGATGGCCGGCGAGCAGTACTTC. The chain is built from TRBV15 and TRBJ2-7; TRBD2 is a possible D gene (6 bases). Germline-derived CDR1 and CDR2 are LNHNV and YYDKDF (reference sequence). The CDR3 has 14 residues. Trimming took 1 base from V and 6 from J, leaving 13 bases between them.

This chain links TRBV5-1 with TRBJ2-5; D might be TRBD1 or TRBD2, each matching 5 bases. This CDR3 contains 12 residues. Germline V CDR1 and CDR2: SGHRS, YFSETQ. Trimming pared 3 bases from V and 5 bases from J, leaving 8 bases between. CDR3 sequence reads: CASSSREETQYF. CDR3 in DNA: TGCGCCAGCAGCTCCAGGGAGGAGACCCAGTACTTC.

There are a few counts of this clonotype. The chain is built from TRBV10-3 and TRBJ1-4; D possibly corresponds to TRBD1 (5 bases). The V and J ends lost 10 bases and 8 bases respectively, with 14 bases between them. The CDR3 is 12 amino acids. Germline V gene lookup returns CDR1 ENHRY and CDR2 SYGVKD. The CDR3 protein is CATSRDSEKLFF. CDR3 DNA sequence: TGTGCCACCAGCCGGGACTCCGAAAAACTGTTTTTT.

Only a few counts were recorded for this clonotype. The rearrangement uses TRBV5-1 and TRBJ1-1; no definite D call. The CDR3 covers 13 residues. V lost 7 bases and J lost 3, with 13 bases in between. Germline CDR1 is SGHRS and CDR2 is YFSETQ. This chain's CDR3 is CASGKYGDTEAFF. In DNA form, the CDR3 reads TGCGCCAGCGGTAAATACGGAGACACTGAAGCTTTCTTT.

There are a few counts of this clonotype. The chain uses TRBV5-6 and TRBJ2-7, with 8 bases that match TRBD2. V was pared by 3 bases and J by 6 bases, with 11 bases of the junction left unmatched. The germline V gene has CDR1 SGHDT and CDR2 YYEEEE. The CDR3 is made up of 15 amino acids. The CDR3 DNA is TGTGCCAGCAGCTGGAGCGGGAGAGGATTTGGCGAGCAGTACTTC. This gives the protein CASSWSGRGFGEQYF.

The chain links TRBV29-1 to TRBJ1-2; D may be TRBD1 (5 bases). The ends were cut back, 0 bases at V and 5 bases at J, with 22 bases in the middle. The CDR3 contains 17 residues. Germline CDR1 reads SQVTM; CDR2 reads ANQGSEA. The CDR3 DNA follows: TGCAGCGTTGAAGATTTCGGGGCCGTGGGGGTCCCATATGGCTACACCTTC. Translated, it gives CSVEDFGAVGVPYGYTF.

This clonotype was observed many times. This CDR3 reads CASSQAGLETQYF. CDR3 nucleotide sequence: TGTGCCAGCAGTCAAGCGGGACTAGAGACCCAGTACTTC. The V gene is TRBV28, the J gene TRBJ2-5; 7 bases agree with TRBD2. The CDR3 extends over 13 amino acids. Germline V CDR1 and CDR2: MDHEN, SYDVKM. V lost 5 bases, J lost 4 bases, and 4 bases stayed unmatched.

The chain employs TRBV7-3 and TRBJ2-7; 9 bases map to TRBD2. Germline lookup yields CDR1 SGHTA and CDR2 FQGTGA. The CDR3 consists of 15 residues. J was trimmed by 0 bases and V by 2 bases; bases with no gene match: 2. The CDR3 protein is CASSLLAGSSYEQYF. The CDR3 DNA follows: TGTGCCAGCAGCTTACTAGCGGGGAGCTCCTACGAGCAGTACTTC.

The chain's CDR3 is CASSTDRVAKNIQYF. The CDR3 region has the DNA TGTGCCAGCAGCACGGACAGGGTAGCCAAAAACATTCAGTACTTC. The gene calls are TRBV28 and TRBJ2-4; 8 nucleotides line up with TRBD1. CDR1 and CDR2 (germline): MDHEN, SYDVKM. The CDR3 extends over 15 amino acids. The trim removed 6 bases at V and 0 bases at J, leaving 4 bases unmatched.